What follows are 27 T cell receptor beta chains derived from one specimen sequenced in a study of TIL therapy for anti-PD-1-resistant metastatic lung cancer. This was the immunoSEQ v3 assay. Repertoires were generated with immunoSEQ multiplex PCR, while TCRdb's copy carries only in-frame clones and drops some. The profile covers approximately 95,000 clones, with about three fifths appearing a single time and 11% taken by the ten largest. Noted time point: pre-treatment sample, taken before nivolumab and TIL therapy. Pleural nodules or supraclavicular lymph nodes made up most of the excised metastases sampled. The sequenced sample was tumor tissue, obtained at baseline. These receptors were taken from a person aged 25-80 years with non-small cell lung cancer.

The J gene is TRBJ2-3, the V gene TRBV9, with TRBD2 matching 10 bases. V was pared by 0 bases and J by 0 bases, with 7 bases of the junction left unmatched. The CDR3 extends over 18 amino acids. The germline CDR1 and CDR2 sequences are SGDLS and YYNGEE. In DNA form, the CDR3 reads TGTGCCAGCAGCGTAGAAGCGGGGGGGAGTACTAGCACAGATACGCAGTATTTT. Its translation: CASSVEAGGSTSTDTQYF.

V gene TRBV5-5 combines with J gene TRBJ2-5; possibly TRBD2 for D (6 bases). Germline V CDR1 and CDR2: SGHKS, YYEKEE (reference sequence). This CDR3 has 15 residues. The ends were cut back, 0 bases at V and 4 bases at J, with 13 bases in the middle. The CDR3 loop reads CASSLGGNGGETQYF. CDR3 DNA: TGTGCCAGCAGCTTGGGCGGAAACGGGGGAGAGACCCAGTACTTC.

On this clone itself: A read error may produce the germline difference seen at one junction end. The chain combines TRBV7-7 with TRBJ1-1; D uncertain. CDR3 size: 13 residues. CDR1 is SSHAT and CDR2 is FNYEAQ in the germline V gene (reference sequence). CDR3 coding DNA: TGTGCTAGCAGCTTAGCGTTGGGAGCTGAAGCTTTCTTT. Translation: CASSLALGAEAFF.

DNA of the CDR3: TGTGCCAGCAGTTTATTATTTGGACAGTACTCTGGAAACACCATATATTTT. Translation gives CASSLLFGQYSGNTIYF. The chain recombines TRBV28 with TRBJ1-3; D is possibly TRBD1 (6 bases). V was cut by 1 base and J by 0 bases, with 13 bases left in between. The CDR3 is 17 amino acids. In germline, CDR1 is MDHEN, CDR2 SYDVKM.

The chain couples TRBV28 to TRBJ2-1; maybe TRBD1 (6 bases). Per the germline V gene, CDR1 is MDHEN and CDR2 is SYDVKM. Trimming cost V 4 bases and J 3 bases, with 13 bases left between them. The CDR3 runs 15 residues. CDR3 DNA sequence: TGTGCCAGCAGTTGGGGCAGGGGCCACTACAATGAGCAGTTCTTC. This gives the protein CASSWGRGHYNEQFF.

V gene TRBV7-2 combines with J gene TRBJ2-1; possible D gene TRBD2, 6 bases. The CDR3 loop spans 14 amino acids. Germline V gives CDR1 SGHTA, CDR2 FQGNSA. Trimming pared 1 base from V and 8 bases from J, leaving 12 bases between. The CDR3: CASSLEASVHEQFF. CDR3 DNA: TGTGCCAGCAGCTTAGAAGCTAGCGTTCATGAGCAGTTCTTC.

This clone showed up many times. This rearrangement joins TRBV27 to TRBJ1-1; no definite D call. The V gene's germline CDR1 is MNHEY and CDR2 SMNVEV (reference sequence). Trimming pared 0 bases from V and 1 base from J, leaving 12 bases between. CDR3 length: 16 amino acids. CDR3 nucleotides: TGTGCCAGCAGTTTATCAGGGCAGAATACGAACACTGAAGCTTTCTTT. Residues: CASSLSGQNTNTEAFF.

V usage is TRBV5-6 and J usage is TRBJ1-6, with a possible D match to TRBD1 (5 bases). CDR1 is SGHDT and CDR2 is YYEEEE in the germline V gene. V lost 0 bases to trimming and J lost 6 bases, with 13 bases between them. This CDR3 spans 16 amino acids. CDR3 in DNA: TGTGCCAGCAGCTTGGCCGGGACTTGGGGTAATTCACCCCTCCACTTT. As protein: CASSLAGTWGNSPLHF. The full variable domain, in which reference TRBV5-6 and TRBJ1-6 provide the parts outside the CDR3, is DAGVTQSPTHLIKTRGQQVTLRCSPKSGHDTVSWYQQALGQGPQFIFQYYEEEERQRGNFPDRFSGHQFPNYSSELNVNALLLGDSALYLCASSLAGTWGNSPLHFGNGTRLTVT.

The chain links TRBV4-3 to TRBJ2-1; 9 nucleotides line up with TRBD1. Trimming at V came to 0 bases and at J to 8 bases, leaving 5 bases not matched to a gene. The CDR3 is 15 amino acids. Germline CDR1 LGHNA, CDR2 YSLEER. The CDR3 nucleotides read TGCGCCAGCAGCCAAGAGAACAGGGGGCGGTATGAGCAGTTCTTC. The encoded protein is CASSQENRGRYEQFF.

A few counts support this clone. The CDR3 DNA reads as TGTGCCACCAGCAGAGAAGCGCGACAGCCCAATCAGCCCCAGCATTTT. This codes for CATSREARQPNQPQHF. The genes are TRBV15 and TRBJ1-5; possibly TRBD1 for D (5 bases). This CDR3 has 16 residues. Germline CDR1 LNHNV, CDR2 YYDKDF (reference sequence). Trimming stripped 0 bases from V and 3 bases from J, with 12 bases between.

The genes are TRBV30 and TRBJ2-2, with 7 bases aligning to TRBD2. V was pared by 4 bases and J by 1 base, with 6 bases of the junction left unmatched. The germline V gene encodes CDR1 GTSNPN and CDR2 SVGIG (reference sequence). The CDR3 has 15 amino acids. CDR3 bases: TGTGCCTGGACCCAAGGACTAGAGAACACCGGGGAGCTGTTTTTT. It yields the protein CAWTQGLENTGELFF.

This clone appeared a few times. V gene TRBV5-1 combines with J gene TRBJ1-2; D is undetermined. CDR3 length: 13 residues. The V gene lost 0 bases and the J gene lost 6 bases, with 9 bases spanning the gap. Germline lookup yields CDR1 SGHRS and CDR2 YFSETQ. As DNA, the CDR3 is TGCGCCAGCAGCTTGGAAGGGTTCGATGGCTACACCTTC. This sequence encodes CASSLEGFDGYTF.

This chain links TRBV9 with TRBJ2-6; D unclear. This CDR3 contains 15 residues. Germline-derived CDR1 and CDR2 are SGDLS and YYNGEE. The ends were cut back, 1 base at V and 1 base at J, with 6 bases in the middle. For the CDR3, the DNA is TGTGCCAGCAGCGTACTAGTATCTGGGGCCAACGTCCTGACTTTC. This codes for CASSVLVSGANVLTF.

V usage is TRBV11-2 and J usage is TRBJ1-5; D is perhaps TRBD1 (6 bases). In germline, CDR1 is SGHAT, CDR2 FQNNGV. This CDR3 region has 16 residues. Trimming took off 3 bases at V and 1 base at J, with 13 bases between the two ends. In nucleotides, the CDR3 is TGTGCCAGCAGCTTGGTAACAGGGCTCAGCAATCAGCCCCAGCATTTT. It translates to CASSLVTGLSNQPQHF.

V is TRBV20-1 and J is TRBJ2-4; TRBD2 matches at 8 bases. Trimming at V came to 3 bases and at J to 0 bases, leaving 4 bases not matched to a gene. CDR3 size: 15 residues. Germline assignment: CDR1 DFQATT and CDR2 SNEGSKA (reference sequence). The CDR3 nucleotides read TGCAGTGCTAGTCTGGCGGGGGGAGCCAAAAACATTCAGTACTTC. Translated: CSASLAGGAKNIQYF.

Comment on this clone: This sample includes further DNA sequences coding for the same CDR3. The chain combines TRBV7-2 with TRBJ2-5; 7 bases are a match to TRBD1. This CDR3 is built from 14 residues. From germline, CDR1 is SGHTA and CDR2 FQGNSA. The trim removed 5 bases at V and 2 bases at J, leaving 5 bases unmatched. CDR3 loop: CASSPGQRQETQYF. The CDR3 coding sequence is TGTGCCAGCAGCCCGGGACAGAGACAAGAGACCCAGTACTTC. Using reference TRBV7-2 and TRBJ2-5 for the parts outside the CDR3, the full variable domain is GAGVSQSPSNKVTEKGKDVELRCDPISGHTALYWYRQSLGQGLEFLIYFQGNSAPDKSGLPSDRFSAERTGGSVSTLTIQRTQQEDSAVYLCASSPGQRQETQYFGPGTRLLVL.

V usage is TRBV7-9 and J usage is TRBJ2-7, with D maybe TRBD2 (6 bases). Germline lookup yields CDR1 SEHNR and CDR2 FQNEAQ (reference sequence). V was trimmed by 5 bases and J by 8 bases, leaving 25 bases between them. This CDR3 region has 16 residues. CDR3 region: CASSDLSGGLAIKQYF. The CDR3 DNA reads TGTGCCAGCAGCGACCTGTCCGGGGGTTTGGCTATTAAGCAGTACTTC.

J is TRBJ2-7 and V is TRBV19, with 8 bases that match TRBD1. Germline lookup yields CDR1 LNHDA and CDR2 SQIVND (reference sequence). The trim removed 5 bases at V and 1 base at J, leaving 7 bases unmatched. There are 15 residues in the CDR3. The CDR3 nucleotides are TGTGCCAGTAGTCCTCGACAGGGGAGATCCTACGAGCAGTACTTC. This sequence encodes CASSPRQGRSYEQYF.

The J gene is TRBJ2-7, the V gene TRBV7-8; 11 nucleotides match TRBD2. This CDR3 contains 14 residues. V lost 5 bases to trimming and J lost 2 bases; unmatched junction nucleotides: 2. CDR1 SGHVS and CDR2 FQNEAQ come from the germline V gene. As DNA, the CDR3 is TGTGCCAGCAGCGTGGGACTAGCGGCCTACGAGCAGTACTTC. It encodes CASSVGLAAYEQYF.

The chain employs TRBV30 and TRBJ2-5; the D is unclear. V gave up 0 bases and J gave up 5 bases, with 7 bases separating them. The CDR3 spans 12 residues. The germline V gene encodes CDR1 GTSNPN and CDR2 SVGIG (reference sequence). The CDR3 protein is CAWSVPWETQYF. CDR3 nucleotide sequence: TGTGCCTGGAGTGTCCCGTGGGAGACCCAGTACTTC.

The rearrangement links TRBV28 to TRBJ2-3; tentative D call: TRBD1 (6 bases). The germline V gene encodes CDR1 MDHEN and CDR2 SYDVKM. The CDR3 is 14 amino acids. Trimming pared 8 bases from V and 0 bases from J, leaving 12 bases between. CDR3 bases: TGTGCCAGCCGGTGGGGGCCGAGCACAGATACGCAGTATTTT. This gives the protein CASRWGPSTDTQYF.

The chain uses TRBV5-8 and TRBJ1-2; D is undetermined. Deletions cut 4 bases from V and 0 bases from J, with 13 bases between. The V gene's germline CDR1 is SGHTS and CDR2 YDEGEE. The CDR3 runs to 15 residues. The CDR3 here is CASSRARNSNYGYTF. In DNA form, the CDR3 reads TGTGCCAGCAGCAGGGCCAGGAACTCTAACTATGGCTACACCTTC.

The chain combines TRBV6-2 or TRBV6-3 with TRBJ1-2; D is unresolved. Germline V lookup: CDR1 MNHEY, CDR2 SVGEGT. V dropped 2 bases and J dropped 5 bases, with 9 bases sitting between them. The CDR3 spans 13 residues. CDR3 region: CASSYQVHYGYTF. CDR3 bases: TGTGCCAGCAGTTACCAGGTCCATTATGGCTACACCTTC.

V is TRBV5-6 and J is TRBJ1-5; D is unresolved. The V gene lost 1 base and the J gene lost 2 bases, with 19 bases spanning the gap. The CDR3 runs 18 residues. The germline gives CDR1 SGHDT, CDR2 YYEEEE. The CDR3 DNA sequence: TGTGCCAGCAGCTTGTTCTCCGCATGGATCCGGGGCAATCAGCCCCAGCATTTT. Its translation is CASSLFSAWIRGNQPQHF. Looking up the rest from reference TRBV5-6 and TRBJ1-5 gives the full variable domain: DAGVTQSPTHLIKTRGQQVTLRCSPKSGHDTVSWYQQALGQGPQFIFQYYEEEERQRGNFPDRFSGHQFPNYSSELNVNALLLGDSALYLCASSLFSAWIRGNQPQHFGDGTRLSIL.

The chain uses TRBV3-1 (or the pseudogene TRBV3-2) and TRBJ2-7; D might be TRBD1 (5 bases). This CDR3 comprises 13 residues. CDR1 LGHDT and CDR2 YNNKEL come from the germline V gene (reference sequence). V lost 0 bases to trimming and J lost 9 bases, with 12 bases between them. The CDR3 DNA follows: TGTGCCAGCAGCCAAGAACAGGCTTTAGGGCAGTACTTC. As protein: CASSQEQALGQYF.

The CDR3 nucleotides are TGTGCCAGCAGCTTAGCGCCCGGACAGGGGCCCGATAATTCACCCCTCCACTTT. Translating gives CASSLAPGQGPDNSPLHF. This chain joins TRBV7-9 and TRBJ1-6, with 9 nucleotides matching TRBD1. After removal of 0 bases from V and 5 bases from J, the junction contained 8 bases not matched to a gene. Germline values: CDR1 SEHNR, CDR2 FQNEAQ (reference sequence). There are 18 residues in the CDR3.

The CDR3, as DNA: TGTGCCAGCAGAAGGGACAGGGTCACAGATACGCAGTATTTT. It yields the protein CASRRDRVTDTQYF. This chain joins TRBV6-5 and TRBJ2-3; 9 nucleotides match TRBD1. This CDR3 contains 14 residues. The ends lost 6 bases at V and 2 bases at J; junction bases unmatched: 3. Germline V gives CDR1 MNHEY, CDR2 SVGAGI.